These 8 T cell receptor beta chains originate from one sample sequenced in a study of response to subunit inactivated influenza vaccine. TCRdb passed the RT-PCR reads through MiXCR, listing each CDR3 protein once. The sample shows more than 400,000 distinct CDR3 sequences, approximately 7.2% of them seen only once. The sample here was PBMCs from blood, taken around 25 months after vaccination. The receptors were sampled from a man between 50 and 70 years old who received an inactivated influenza vaccine.

The chain joins TRBV12-3 or TRBV12-4 to TRBJ2-1; TRBD1 matches at 7 bases. This CDR3 comprises 15 residues. The V segment lost 9 bases and the J segment 9 bases; nucleotides outside the gene matches: 17. The CDR3 DNA reads as TGTGCCAGACAGGGGCGACAGACTTGTTGGGGTGAGCAGTTCTTC. Residues: CARQGRQTCWGEQFF.

The chain joins TRBV5-1 to TRBJ2-2, with TRBD1 identical over 7 bases. V trimming: 4 bases; J trimming: 2 bases; junction bases outside the gene matches: 8. Germline loops: CDR1 SGHRS, CDR2 YFSETQ. There are 16 residues in the CDR3. CDR3 DNA: TGCGCCAGCAGCCTGAAGTGGGACAGAAACACCGGGGAGCTGTTTTTT. It codes for CASSLKWDRNTGELFF.

This clonotype has just a few counts. The V gene is TRBV28, the J gene TRBJ2-5; TRBD1 might be the D (5 bases). The V end was cut by 3 bases, the J end by 4 bases, with 21 bases between. This CDR3 comprises 17 residues. Germline V gene sequence: CDR1 MDHEN, CDR2 SYDVKM. This CDR3 is CASSFIEYTGRGETQYF. DNA of the CDR3: TGTGCCAGCAGTTTCATTGAGTACACCGGAAGGGGAGAGACCCAGTACTTC.

J is TRBJ2-2 and V is TRBV14; D might be TRBD1 (6 bases). The germline V and J ends were trimmed by 4 bases and 0 bases, with 15 bases remaining between them. Germline V gene sequence: CDR1 SGHDN, CDR2 FVKESK. The CDR3 is 17 residues long. The DNA for the CDR3 is TGTGCCAGCAGCCCCTGGGGGACAAGGGCGAACACCGGGGAGCTGTTTTTT. It specifies CASSPWGTRANTGELFF.

This clonotype was seen at least ten times. J is TRBJ1-4 and V is TRBV4-2; D possibly corresponds to TRBD1 (5 bases). The length of the CDR3 is 16 residues. V dropped 0 bases and J dropped 2 bases, with 10 bases sitting between them. Germline CDR1 and CDR2: LGHNA and YNFKEQ. The CDR3 nucleotides read TGTGCCAGCAGCCAAGATCTTCCAGGGACTAATGAAAAACTGTTTTTT. Translated: CASSQDLPGTNEKLFF.

This clonotype was observed many times. This sequence joins TRBV7-8 and TRBJ1-1, with no clear D. The CDR3 runs to 13 residues. The V end was cut by 1 base, the J end by 5 bases, with 8 bases between. Per germline, CDR1 SGHVS and CDR2 FQNEAQ. CDR3 in DNA: TGTGCCAGCAGCTTAGTTCTTCAAACTGAAGCTTTCTTT. This translates into CASSLVLQTEAFF.

This clonotype has a count of ten or more. The chain couples TRBV7-3 to TRBJ2-2; 14 bases align to TRBD2. The CDR3 totals 16 residues. The V segment lost 3 bases and the J segment 7 bases; nucleotides outside the gene matches: 4. Germline V CDR1 and CDR2: SGHTA, FQGTGA. Here the CDR3 reads CASSLGLAGAGGELFF. The CDR3 DNA follows: TGTGCCAGCAGCTTGGGACTAGCGGGAGCCGGCGGGGAGCTGTTTTTT.

This clonotype has only a few counts. One base away lies a much larger clone, so this may be a sequencing read error. The chain couples TRBV5-6 to TRBJ1-2, with TRBD1 matching 7 bases. Germline values: CDR1 SGHDT, CDR2 YYEEEE. The J segment lost 2 bases and the V segment lost 6 bases, leaving 7 bases of the junction unmatched. The CDR3 has 14 amino acids. The CDR3 region is CASNTGTENYGYTF. CDR3 nucleotide sequence: TGTGCCAGCAACACCGGGACAGAGAACTATGGCTACACCTTC.